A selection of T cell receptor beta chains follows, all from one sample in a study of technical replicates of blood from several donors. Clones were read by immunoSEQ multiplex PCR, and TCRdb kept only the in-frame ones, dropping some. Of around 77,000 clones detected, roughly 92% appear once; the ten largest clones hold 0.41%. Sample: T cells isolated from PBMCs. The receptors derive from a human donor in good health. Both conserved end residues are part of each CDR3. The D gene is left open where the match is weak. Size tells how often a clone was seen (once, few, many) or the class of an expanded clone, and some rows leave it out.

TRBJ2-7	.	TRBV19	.	CASTRGREFNEQYF	TGTGCCAGTACCAGAGGCAGGGAATTTAACGAGCAGTACTTC
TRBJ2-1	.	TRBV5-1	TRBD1	CARTGDNEQFF	TGCGCCAGGACAGGGGACAATGAGCAGTTCTTC
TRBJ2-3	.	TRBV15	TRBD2	CATSRDKYPSGSSTDTQYF	TGTGCCACCAGCAGAGATAAGTACCCTAGCGGTTCTAGCACAGATACGCAGTATTTT
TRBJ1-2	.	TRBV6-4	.	CASRLGGGKVYGYTF	TGTGCCAGCAGGCTAGGGGGGGGCAAGGTCTATGGCTACACCTTC
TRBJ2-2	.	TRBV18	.	CASSPGQPNTGELFF	TGTGCCAGCTCACCCGGACAGCCTAACACCGGGGAGCTGTTTTTT
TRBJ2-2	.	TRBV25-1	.	CASSAGLTGELFF	TGTGCCAGCAGTGCCGGGTTGACCGGGGAGCTGTTTTTT
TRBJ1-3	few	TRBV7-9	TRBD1	CASSPSKQGEGGRNTIYF	TGTGCCAGCAGCCCGTCGAAACAGGGGGAAGGAGGGAGAAACACCATATATTTT
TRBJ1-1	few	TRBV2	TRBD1	CASSLAGTGRAFF	TGTGCCAGCAGTCTCGCCGGGACAGGGCGGGCTTTCTTT
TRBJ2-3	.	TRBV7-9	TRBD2	CASSRTSGGPDTQYF	TGTGCCAGCAGCCGGACTAGCGGGGGACCAGATACGCAGTATTTT
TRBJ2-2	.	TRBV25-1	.	CASSDHRDTGELFF	TGTGCCAGCAGTGACCACAGGGACACCGGGGAGCTGTTTTTT
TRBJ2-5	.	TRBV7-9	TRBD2	CASSLGGSGAQETQYF	TGTGCCAGCAGCTTAGGAGGTAGCGGGGCCCAAGAGACCCAGTACTTC
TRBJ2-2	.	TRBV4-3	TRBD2	CASSQVGTSTGELFF	TGCGCCAGCAGCCAAGTGGGGACTAGCACCGGGGAGCTGTTTTTT
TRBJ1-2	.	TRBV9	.	CASSVEGRGRYGYTF	TGTGCCAGCAGCGTAGAGGGCAGGGGCCGCTATGGCTACACCTTC
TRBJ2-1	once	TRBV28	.	CASSLSSPYNEQFF	TGTGCCAGCAGTTTATCTTCCCCGTACAATGAGCAGTTCTTC
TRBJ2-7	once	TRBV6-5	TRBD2	CASSYSRVAGGNEQYF	TGTGCCAGCAGTTACTCGCGGGTAGCGGGAGGAAACGAGCAGTACTTC
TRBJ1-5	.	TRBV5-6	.	CASSSEPGHPGQPQHF	TGTGCCAGCAGCTCAGAGCCGGGCCACCCGGGACAGCCCCAGCATTTT
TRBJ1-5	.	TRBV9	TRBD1	CASSVDRGGQPQHF	TGTGCCAGCAGCGTAGACAGGGGGGGTCAGCCCCAGCATTTT
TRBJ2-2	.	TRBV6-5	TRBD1	CASSYIQGAAGELFF	TGTGCCAGCAGTTACATACAGGGGGCGGCCGGGGAGCTGTTTTTT
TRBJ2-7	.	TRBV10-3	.	CAIRRSDSEQYF	TGTGCCATCAGGAGATCTGATTCCGAGCAGTACTTC
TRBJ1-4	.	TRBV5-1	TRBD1	CASSFGTGGWNEKLFF	TGCGCCAGCAGCTTCGGGACAGGGGGCTGGAATGAAAAACTGTTTTTT
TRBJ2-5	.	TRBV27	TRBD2	CASSLSFGLALETQYF	TGTGCCAGCAGTTTAAGTTTCGGACTAGCATTGGAGACCCAGTACTTC
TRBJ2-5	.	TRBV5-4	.	CASSSQGSQETQYF	TGTGCCAGCAGCTCTCAGGGAAGCCAAGAGACCCAGTACTTC
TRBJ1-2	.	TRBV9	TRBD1	CASSAAGGNYGYTF	TGTGCCAGCAGCGCCGCAGGGGGAAACTATGGCTACACCTTC
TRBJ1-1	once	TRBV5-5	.	CASSEGNSEAFF	TGTGCCAGCAGCGAGGGAAACTCTGAAGCTTTCTTT
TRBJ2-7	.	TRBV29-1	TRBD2	CSAARGLAGDDEQYF	TGCAGCGCAGCCAGGGGACTAGCGGGAGACGACGAGCAGTACTTC
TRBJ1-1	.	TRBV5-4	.	CASSLGGALDAFF	TGTGCCAGCAGCTTAGGGGGGGCCCTAGATGCTTTCTTT
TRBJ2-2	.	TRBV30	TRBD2	CAWSVGLALGELFF	TGTGCCTGGAGTGTCGGACTAGCGCTAGGGGAGCTGTTTTTT
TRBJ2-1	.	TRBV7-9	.	CASSSSRRGPNEQFF	TGTGCCAGCAGCTCTAGCAGGAGGGGACCCAATGAGCAGTTCTTC
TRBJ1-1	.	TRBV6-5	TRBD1	CASSSDRVALEAFF	TGTGCCAGCAGTTCGGACAGGGTAGCCCTTGAAGCTTTCTTT
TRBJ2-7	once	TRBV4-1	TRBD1	CASSLRQGTSYEQYF	TGCGCCAGCAGCCTCAGACAGGGCACCTCCTACGAGCAGTACTTC
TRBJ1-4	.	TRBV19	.	CASSIQGGGEKLFF	TGTGCCAGTAGTATTCAGGGAGGCGGTGAAAAACTGTTTTTT
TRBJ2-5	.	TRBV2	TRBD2	CASVAGGETQYF	TGTGCCAGTGTTGCGGGGGGGGAGACCCAGTACTTC
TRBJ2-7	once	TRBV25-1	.	CASSAYEQYF	TGTGCCAGCAGTGCTTACGAGCAGTACTTC
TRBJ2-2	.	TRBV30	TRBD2	CAWSRLATGELFF	TGTGCCTGGAGTAGACTAGCGACCGGGGAGCTGTTTTTT
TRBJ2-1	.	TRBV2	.	CAIEGGSYNEQFF	TGTGCCATTGAGGGGGGGTCCTACAATGAGCAGTTCTTC
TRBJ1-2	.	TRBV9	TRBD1	CASSFDRGNYGYTF	TGTGCCAGCAGCTTTGACAGGGGTAACTATGGCTACACCTTC
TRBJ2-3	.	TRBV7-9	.	CASDNLNRADTQYF	TGTGCCAGCGATAACCTGAATCGAGCAGATACGCAGTATTTT
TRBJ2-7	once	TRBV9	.	CASSVTQGYEQYF	TGTGCCAGCAGCGTAACCCAGGGCTACGAGCAGTACTTC
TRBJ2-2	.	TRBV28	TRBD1	CASRRTGNTGELFF	TGTGCCAGCAGGAGGACAGGGAACACCGGGGAGCTGTTTTTT
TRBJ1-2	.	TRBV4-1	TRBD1	CASSQLRDRVYGYTF	TGCGCCAGCAGCCAACTCCGGGACAGGGTCTATGGCTACACCTTC
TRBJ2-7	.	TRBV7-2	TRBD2	CASSQGVAGESYEQYF	TGTGCCAGCAGCCAGGGGGTAGCGGGAGAGTCCTACGAGCAGTACTTC
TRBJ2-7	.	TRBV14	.	CASSQDLMYTGTSSYEQYF	TGTGCCAGCAGCCAAGACTTAATGTATACAGGGACGAGCTCCTACGAGCAGTACTTC
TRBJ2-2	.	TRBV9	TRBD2	CASSEGWGGTGELFF	TGTGCCAGCAGCGAGGGATGGGGGGGGACCGGGGAGCTGTTTTTT
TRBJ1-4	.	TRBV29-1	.	CSTPGGRANEKLFF	TGCAGCACCCCGGGGGGGCGGGCTAATGAAAAACTGTTTTTT
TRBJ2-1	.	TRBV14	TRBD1	CATAGGHYNEQFF	TGTGCTACAGCAGGGGGCCACTACAATGAGCAGTTCTTC
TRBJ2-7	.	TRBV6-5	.	CASSRDYEQYF	TGTGCCAGCAGTCGGGACTACGAGCAGTACTTC
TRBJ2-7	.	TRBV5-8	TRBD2	CASSLELAGGPYEQYF	TGTGCCAGCAGCTTGGAACTAGCGGGAGGCCCCTACGAGCAGTACTTC
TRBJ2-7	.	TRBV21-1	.	CARSPQRPRVLDEQYF	TGTGCCAGGTCCCCCCAGCGGCCAAGGGTCCTCGACGAGCAGTACTTC
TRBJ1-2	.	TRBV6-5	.	CASSYSTVNYGYTF	TGTGCCAGCAGTTACTCAACGGTTAACTATGGCTACACCTTC
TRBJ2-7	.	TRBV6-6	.	CASSDRTPGYEQYF	TGTGCCAGCAGTGATAGGACGCCGGGATACGAGCAGTACTTC
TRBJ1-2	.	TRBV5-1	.	CASSLEGANYGYTF	TGCGCCAGCAGCTTGGAGGGGGCTAACTATGGCTACACCTTC
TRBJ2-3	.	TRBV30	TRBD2	CAWSAGTSGIGTDTQYF	TGTGCCTGGAGCGCCGGGACTAGCGGGATAGGTACAGATACGCAGTATTTT
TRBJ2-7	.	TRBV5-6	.	CASSLSGRLTYEQYF	TGTGCCAGCAGCCTATCCGGGAGATTAACCTACGAGCAGTACTTC
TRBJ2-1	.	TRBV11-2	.	CASTGGNYNEQFF	TGTGCCAGCACAGGCGGGAACTACAATGAGCAGTTCTTC
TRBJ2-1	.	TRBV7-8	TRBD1	CASSLAPRGFYNEQFF	TGTGCCAGCAGCTTAGCGCCCAGGGGGTTTTACAATGAGCAGTTCTTC
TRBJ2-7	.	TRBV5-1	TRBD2	CASSFSGGSYEQYF	TGCGCCAGCAGCTTCTCGGGAGGTTCTTACGAGCAGTACTTC
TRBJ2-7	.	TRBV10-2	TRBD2	CASGGRELFEQYF	TGCGCCAGCGGTGGGCGGGAGCTCTTCGAGCAGTACTTC
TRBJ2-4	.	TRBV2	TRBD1	CASRGQGFQYF	TGTGCCAGCAGAGGACAGGGTTTTCAGTACTTC
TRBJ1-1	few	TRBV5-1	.	CASSLEADTEAFF	TGCGCCAGCAGCTTGGAGGCGGACACTGAAGCTTTCTTT
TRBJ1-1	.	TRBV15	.	CATSRETGSTEAFF	TGTGCCACCTCCAGGGAGACAGGAAGCACTGAAGCTTTCTTT